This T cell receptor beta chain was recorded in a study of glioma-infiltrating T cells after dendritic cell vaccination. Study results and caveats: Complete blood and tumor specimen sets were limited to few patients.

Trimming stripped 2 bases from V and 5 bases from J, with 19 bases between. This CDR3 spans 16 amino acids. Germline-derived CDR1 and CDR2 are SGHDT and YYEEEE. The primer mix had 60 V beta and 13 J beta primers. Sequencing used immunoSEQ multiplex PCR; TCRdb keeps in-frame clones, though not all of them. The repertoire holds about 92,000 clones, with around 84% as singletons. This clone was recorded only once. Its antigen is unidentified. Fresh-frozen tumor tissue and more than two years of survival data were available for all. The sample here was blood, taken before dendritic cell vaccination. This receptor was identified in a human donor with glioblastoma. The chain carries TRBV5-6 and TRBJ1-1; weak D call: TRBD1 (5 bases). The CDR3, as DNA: TGTGCCAGCAGCTTTGCGGGGGTCAAGCTCGATACTGAAGCTTTCTTT. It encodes CASSFAGVKLDTEAFF.